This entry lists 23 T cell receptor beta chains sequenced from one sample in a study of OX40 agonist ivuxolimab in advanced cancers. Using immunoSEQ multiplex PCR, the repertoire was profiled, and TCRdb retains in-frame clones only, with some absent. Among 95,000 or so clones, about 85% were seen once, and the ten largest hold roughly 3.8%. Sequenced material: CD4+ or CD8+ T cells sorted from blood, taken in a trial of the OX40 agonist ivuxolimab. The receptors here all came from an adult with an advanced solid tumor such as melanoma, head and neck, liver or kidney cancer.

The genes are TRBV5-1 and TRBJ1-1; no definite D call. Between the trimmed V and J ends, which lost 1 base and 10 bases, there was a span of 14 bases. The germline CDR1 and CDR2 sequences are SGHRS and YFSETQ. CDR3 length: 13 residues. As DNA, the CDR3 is TGCGCCAGCAGCTTGTTCACGGGCCTAGGAGCTTTCTTT. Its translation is CASSLFTGLGAFF.

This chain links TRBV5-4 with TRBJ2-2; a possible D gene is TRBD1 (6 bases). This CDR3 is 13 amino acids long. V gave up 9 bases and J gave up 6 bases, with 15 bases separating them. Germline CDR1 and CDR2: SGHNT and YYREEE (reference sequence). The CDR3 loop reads CATTGSLAGELFF. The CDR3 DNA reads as TGTGCCACTACAGGGTCCCTGGCCGGGGAGCTGTTTTTT.

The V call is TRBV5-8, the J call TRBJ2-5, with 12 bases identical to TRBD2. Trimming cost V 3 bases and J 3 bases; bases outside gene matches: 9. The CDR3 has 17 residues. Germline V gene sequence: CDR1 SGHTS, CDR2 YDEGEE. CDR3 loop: CASSSLAGGRYKETQYF. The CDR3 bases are TGTGCCAGCAGCTCCCTAGCGGGAGGGCGATACAAAGAGACCCAGTACTTC. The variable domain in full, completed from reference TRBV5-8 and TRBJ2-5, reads EAGVTQSPTHLIKTRGQQATLRCSPISGHTSVYWYQQALGLGLQFLLWYDEGEERNRGNFPPRFSGRQFPNYSSELNVNALELEDSALYLCASSSLAGGRYKETQYFGPGTRLLVL.

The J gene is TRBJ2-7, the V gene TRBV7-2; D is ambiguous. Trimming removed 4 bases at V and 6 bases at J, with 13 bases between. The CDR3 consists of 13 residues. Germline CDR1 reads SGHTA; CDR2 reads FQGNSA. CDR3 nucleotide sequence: TGTGCCAGCAGCTCCTCCCCCCGGAGCGAGCAGTACTTC. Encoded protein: CASSSSPRSEQYF.

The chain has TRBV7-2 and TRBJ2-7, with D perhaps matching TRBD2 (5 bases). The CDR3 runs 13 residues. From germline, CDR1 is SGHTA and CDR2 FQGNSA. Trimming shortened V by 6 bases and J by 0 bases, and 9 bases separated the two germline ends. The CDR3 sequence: CASRFGVSYEQYF. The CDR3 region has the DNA TGTGCCAGCAGATTCGGGGTCTCCTACGAGCAGTACTTC. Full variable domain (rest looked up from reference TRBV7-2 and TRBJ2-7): GAGVSQSPSNKVTEKGKDVELRCDPISGHTALYWYRQSLGQGLEFLIYFQGNSAPDKSGLPSDRFSAERTGGSVSTLTIQRTQQEDSAVYLCASRFGVSYEQYFGPGTRLTVT.

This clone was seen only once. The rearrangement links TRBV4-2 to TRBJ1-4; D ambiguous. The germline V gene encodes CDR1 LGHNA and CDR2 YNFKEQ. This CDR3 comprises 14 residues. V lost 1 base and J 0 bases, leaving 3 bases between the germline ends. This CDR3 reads CASSQGATNEKLFF. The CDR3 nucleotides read TGTGCCAGCAGCCAAGGGGCAACTAATGAAAAACTGTTTTTT.

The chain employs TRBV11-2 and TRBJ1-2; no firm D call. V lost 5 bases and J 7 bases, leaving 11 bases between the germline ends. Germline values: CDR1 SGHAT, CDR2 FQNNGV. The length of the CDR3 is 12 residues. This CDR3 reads CASSTGMGGYTF. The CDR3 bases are TGTGCCAGCAGCACCGGAATGGGTGGCTACACCTTC.

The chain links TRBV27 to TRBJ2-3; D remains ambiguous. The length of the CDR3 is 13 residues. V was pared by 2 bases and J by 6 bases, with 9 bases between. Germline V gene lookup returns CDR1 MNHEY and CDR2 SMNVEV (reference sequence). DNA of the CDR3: TGTGCCAGCAGTTTAGCGTGGTACGATACGCAGTATTTT. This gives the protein CASSLAWYDTQYF.

CDR3 in DNA: TGTGCCAGCAGAACGAACCTACAGGGGACCGAGCAGTACTTC. This codes for CASRTNLQGTEQYF. The chain joins TRBV27 to TRBJ2-7; 7 bases agree with TRBD1. The junction had 11 bases not matched to a gene; V was cut back by 6 bases and J by 6 bases. Germline loops: CDR1 MNHEY, CDR2 SMNVEV (reference sequence). This CDR3 is 14 amino acids long.

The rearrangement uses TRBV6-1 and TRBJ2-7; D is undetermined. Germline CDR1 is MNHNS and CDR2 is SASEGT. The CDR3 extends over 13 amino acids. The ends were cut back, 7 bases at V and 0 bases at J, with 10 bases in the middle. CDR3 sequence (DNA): TGTGCCAGCACCAAATACGGCTCCTACGAGCAGTACTTC. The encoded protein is CASTKYGSYEQYF.

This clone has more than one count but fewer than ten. The chain's CDR3 is CASRGTGGYNEQFF. The DNA for the CDR3 is TGTGCCAGCAGGGGGACAGGGGGTTACAATGAGCAGTTCTTC. This chain uses TRBV21-1 with TRBJ2-1; the table's D call of TRBD1 was not tested on the DNA. TRBV21-1 counts as a pseudogene. The CDR3 is 14 residues long.

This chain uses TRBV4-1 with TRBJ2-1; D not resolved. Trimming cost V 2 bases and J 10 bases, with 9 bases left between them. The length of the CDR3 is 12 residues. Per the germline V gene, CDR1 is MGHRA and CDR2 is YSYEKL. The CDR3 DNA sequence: TGCGCCAGCAGCCAATCTGGGCGCGAGCAGTTCTTC. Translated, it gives CASSQSGREQFF.

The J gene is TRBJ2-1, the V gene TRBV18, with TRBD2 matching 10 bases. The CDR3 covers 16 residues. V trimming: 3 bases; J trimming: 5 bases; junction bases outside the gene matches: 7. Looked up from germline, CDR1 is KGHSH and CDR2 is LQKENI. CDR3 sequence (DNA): TGTGCCAGCTCACCTAGGGGGACTAGCGCTAACAATGAGCAGTTCTTC. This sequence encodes CASSPRGTSANNEQFF.

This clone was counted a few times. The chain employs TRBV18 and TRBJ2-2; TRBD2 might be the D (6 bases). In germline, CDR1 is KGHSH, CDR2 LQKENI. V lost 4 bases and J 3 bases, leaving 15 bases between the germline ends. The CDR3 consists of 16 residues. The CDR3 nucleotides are TGTGCCAGCTCACGGGGCGCCACGGGGGACACCGGGGAGCTGTTTTTT. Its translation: CASSRGATGDTGELFF.

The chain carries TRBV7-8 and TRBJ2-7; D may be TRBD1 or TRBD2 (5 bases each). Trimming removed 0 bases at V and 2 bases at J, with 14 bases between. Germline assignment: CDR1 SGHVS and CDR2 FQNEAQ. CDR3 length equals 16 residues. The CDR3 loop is CASSLAPGPAPYEQYF. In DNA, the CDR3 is TGTGCCAGCAGCTTAGCACCGGGACCAGCTCCCTACGAGCAGTACTTC.

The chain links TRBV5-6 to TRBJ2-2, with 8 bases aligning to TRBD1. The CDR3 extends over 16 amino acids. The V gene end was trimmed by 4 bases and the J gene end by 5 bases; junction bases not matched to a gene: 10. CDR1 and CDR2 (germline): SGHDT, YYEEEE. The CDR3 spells CASSEWTGPLTGELFF. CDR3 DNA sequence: TGTGCCAGCAGCGAATGGACAGGGCCTCTAACCGGGGAGCTGTTTTTT.

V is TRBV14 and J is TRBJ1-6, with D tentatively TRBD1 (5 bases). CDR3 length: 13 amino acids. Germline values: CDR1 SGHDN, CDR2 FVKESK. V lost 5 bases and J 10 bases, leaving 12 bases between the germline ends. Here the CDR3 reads CASSSGSGSPLHF. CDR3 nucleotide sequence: TGTGCCAGCAGCTCAGGTTCAGGGTCACCCCTCCACTTT.

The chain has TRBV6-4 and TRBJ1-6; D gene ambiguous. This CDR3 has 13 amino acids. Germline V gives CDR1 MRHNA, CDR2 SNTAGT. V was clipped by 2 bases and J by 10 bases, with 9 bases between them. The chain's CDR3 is CASSDILGSPLHF. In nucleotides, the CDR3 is TGTGCCAGCAGTGACATCCTCGGCTCACCCCTCCACTTT.

The CDR3 sequence: CASSGTYQETQYF. The CDR3 region has the DNA TGTGCCAGCAGCGGGACTTACCAAGAGACCCAGTACTTC. The chain combines TRBV28 with TRBJ2-5; D perhaps matches TRBD2 (6 bases). V was trimmed by 6 bases and J by 0 bases, leaving 8 bases between them. This CDR3 comprises 13 residues. CDR1 is MDHEN, CDR2 SYDVKM, per germline.

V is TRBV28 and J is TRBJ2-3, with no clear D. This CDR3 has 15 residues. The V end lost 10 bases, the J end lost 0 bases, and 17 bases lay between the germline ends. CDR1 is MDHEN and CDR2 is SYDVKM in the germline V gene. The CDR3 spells CATTLLESSTDTQYF. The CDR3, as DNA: TGTGCCACCACTCTTCTCGAGTCTAGCACAGATACGCAGTATTTT.

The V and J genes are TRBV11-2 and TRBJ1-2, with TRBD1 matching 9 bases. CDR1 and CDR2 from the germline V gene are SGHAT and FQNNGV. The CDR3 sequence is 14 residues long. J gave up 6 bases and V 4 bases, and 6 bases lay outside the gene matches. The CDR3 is CASSSRDRAHGYTF. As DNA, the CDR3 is TGTGCCAGCAGCTCACGGGACAGGGCTCATGGCTACACCTTC.

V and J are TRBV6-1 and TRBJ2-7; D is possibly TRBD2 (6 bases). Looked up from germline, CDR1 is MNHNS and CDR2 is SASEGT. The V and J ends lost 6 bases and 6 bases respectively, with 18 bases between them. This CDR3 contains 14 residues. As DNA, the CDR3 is TGTGCCAGCAGGCCTCCGGGACTTACGCCCGAGCAGTACTTC. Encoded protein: CASRPPGLTPEQYF.

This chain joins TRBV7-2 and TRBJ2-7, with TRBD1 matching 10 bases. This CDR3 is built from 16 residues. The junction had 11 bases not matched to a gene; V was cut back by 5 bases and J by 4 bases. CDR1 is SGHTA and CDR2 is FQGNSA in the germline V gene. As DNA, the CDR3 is TGTGCCAGCAGCCAGATGATCCCGGGACAGGGGTACGAGCAGTACTTC. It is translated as CASSQMIPGQGYEQYF.